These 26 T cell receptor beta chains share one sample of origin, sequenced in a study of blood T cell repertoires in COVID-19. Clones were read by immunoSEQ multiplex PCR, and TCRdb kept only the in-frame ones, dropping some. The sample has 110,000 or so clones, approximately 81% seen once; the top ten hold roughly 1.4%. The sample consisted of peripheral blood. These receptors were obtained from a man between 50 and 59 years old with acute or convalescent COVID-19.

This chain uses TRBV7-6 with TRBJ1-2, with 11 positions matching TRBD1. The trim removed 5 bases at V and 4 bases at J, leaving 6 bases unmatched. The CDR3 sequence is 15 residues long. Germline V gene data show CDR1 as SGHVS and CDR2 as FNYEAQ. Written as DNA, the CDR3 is TGTGCCAGCAGCAAGGACAGGGGGCCCCTCTATGGCTACACCTTC. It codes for CASSKDRGPLYGYTF.

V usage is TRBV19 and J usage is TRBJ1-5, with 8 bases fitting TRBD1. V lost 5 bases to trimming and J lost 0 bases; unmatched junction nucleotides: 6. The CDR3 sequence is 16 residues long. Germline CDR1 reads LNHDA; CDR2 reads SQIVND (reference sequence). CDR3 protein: CASSARTGRSNQPQHF. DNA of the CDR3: TGTGCCAGTAGTGCCCGGACAGGGCGTAGCAATCAGCCCCAGCATTTT.

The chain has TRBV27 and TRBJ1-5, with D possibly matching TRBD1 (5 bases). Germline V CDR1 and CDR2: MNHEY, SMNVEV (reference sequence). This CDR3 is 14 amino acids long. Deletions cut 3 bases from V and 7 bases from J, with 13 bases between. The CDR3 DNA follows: TGTGCCAGCAGTTTTGGGTCGGGGGACCAGCCCCAGCATTTT. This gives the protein CASSFGSGDQPQHF.

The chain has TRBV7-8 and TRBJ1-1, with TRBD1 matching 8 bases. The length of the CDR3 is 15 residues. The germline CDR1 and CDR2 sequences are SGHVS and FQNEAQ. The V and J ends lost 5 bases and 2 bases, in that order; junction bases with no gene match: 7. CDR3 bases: TGTGCCAGCAGCAGGGGGGACAGGAAAAACACTGAAGCTTTCTTT. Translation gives CASSRGDRKNTEAFF.

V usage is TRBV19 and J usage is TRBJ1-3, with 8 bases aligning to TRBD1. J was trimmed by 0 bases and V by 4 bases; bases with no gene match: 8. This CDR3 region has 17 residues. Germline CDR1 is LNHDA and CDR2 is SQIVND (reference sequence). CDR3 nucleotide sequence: TGTGCCAGTAGTAACGACAGGGGTACCTTCTCTGGAAACACCATATATTTT. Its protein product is CASSNDRGTFSGNTIYF.

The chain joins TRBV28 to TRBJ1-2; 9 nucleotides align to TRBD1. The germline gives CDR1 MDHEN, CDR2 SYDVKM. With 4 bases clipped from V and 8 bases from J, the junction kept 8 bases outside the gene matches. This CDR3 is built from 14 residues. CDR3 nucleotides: TGTGCCAGCAGTTCGGGACAGGGAATAAGAGGCTACACCTTC. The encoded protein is CASSSGQGIRGYTF.

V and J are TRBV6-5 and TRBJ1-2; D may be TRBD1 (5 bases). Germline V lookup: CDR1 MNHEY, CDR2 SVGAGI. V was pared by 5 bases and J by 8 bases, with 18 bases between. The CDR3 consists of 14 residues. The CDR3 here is CASSQTTGFDGYTF. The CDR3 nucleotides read TGTGCCAGCAGTCAAACCACAGGTTTCGACGGCTACACCTTC.

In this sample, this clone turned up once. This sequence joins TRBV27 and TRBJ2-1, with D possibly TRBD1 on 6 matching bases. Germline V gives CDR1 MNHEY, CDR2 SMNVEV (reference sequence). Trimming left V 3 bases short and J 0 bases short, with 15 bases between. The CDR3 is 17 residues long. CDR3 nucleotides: TGTGCCAGCAGTTTGGTAAGGGGGATCAGCTCCTACAATGAGCAGTTCTTC. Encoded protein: CASSLVRGISSYNEQFF.

The CDR3 nucleotides read TGCAGCGTTGGTCAACTAGCGGGGGGGCAGACCCAGTACTTC. It yields the protein CSVGQLAGGQTQYF. V usage is TRBV29-1 and J usage is TRBJ2-5; 13 bases align to TRBD2. The junction had 5 bases not matched to a gene; V was cut back by 4 bases and J by 6 bases. This CDR3 is built from 14 residues. Germline V gene lookup returns CDR1 SQVTM and CDR2 ANQGSEA.

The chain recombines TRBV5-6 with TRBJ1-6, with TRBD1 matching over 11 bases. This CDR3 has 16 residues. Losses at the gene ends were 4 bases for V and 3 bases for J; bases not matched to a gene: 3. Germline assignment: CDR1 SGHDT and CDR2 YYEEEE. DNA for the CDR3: TGTGCCAGCAGCCCCGGGACAGGGGGCTATAATTCACCCCTCCACTTT. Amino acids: CASSPGTGGYNSPLHF.

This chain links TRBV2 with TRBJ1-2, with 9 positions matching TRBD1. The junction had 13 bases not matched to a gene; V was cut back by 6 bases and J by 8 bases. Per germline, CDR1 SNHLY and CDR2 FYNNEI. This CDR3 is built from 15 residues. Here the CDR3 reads CASSDGTGTGKGYTF. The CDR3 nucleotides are TGTGCCAGCAGCGATGGGACCGGGACAGGGAAAGGCTACACCTTC. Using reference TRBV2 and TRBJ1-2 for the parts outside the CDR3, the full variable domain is EPEVTQTPSHQVTQMGQEVILRCVPISNHLYFYWYRQILGQKVEFLVSFYNNEISEKSEIFDDQFSVERPDGSNFTLKIRSTKLEDSAMYFCASSDGTGTGKGYTFGSGTRLTVV.

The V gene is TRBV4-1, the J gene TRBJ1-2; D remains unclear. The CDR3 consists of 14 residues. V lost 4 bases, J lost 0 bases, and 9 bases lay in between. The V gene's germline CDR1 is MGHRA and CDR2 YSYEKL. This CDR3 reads CASSLSESNYGYTF. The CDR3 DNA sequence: TGCGCCAGCAGCCTTTCAGAATCTAACTATGGCTACACCTTC.

The CDR3: CASNYGGSTDTQYF. CDR3 sequence (DNA): TGTGCCAGCAACTACGGGGGTAGCACAGATACGCAGTATTTT. The gene calls are TRBV6-5 and TRBJ2-3; possible D gene TRBD2, 6 bases. The V end was cut by 7 bases, the J end by 0 bases, with 11 bases between. The CDR3 extends over 14 amino acids. CDR1 MNHEY and CDR2 SVGAGI come from the germline V gene.

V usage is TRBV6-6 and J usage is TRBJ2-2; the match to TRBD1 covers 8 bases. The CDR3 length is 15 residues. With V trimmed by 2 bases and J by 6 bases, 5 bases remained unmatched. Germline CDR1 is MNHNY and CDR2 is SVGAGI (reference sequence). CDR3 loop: CASSYATGGSGELFF. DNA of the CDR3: TGTGCCAGCAGTTACGCTACAGGGGGTTCCGGGGAGCTGTTTTTT.

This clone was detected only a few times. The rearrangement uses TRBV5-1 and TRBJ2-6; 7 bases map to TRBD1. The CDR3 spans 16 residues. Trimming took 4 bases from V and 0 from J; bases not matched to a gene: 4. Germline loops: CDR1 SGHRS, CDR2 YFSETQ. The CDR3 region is CASSEYRGSGANVLTF. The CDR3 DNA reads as TGCGCCAGCAGCGAGTACAGGGGCTCTGGGGCCAACGTCCTGACTTTC.

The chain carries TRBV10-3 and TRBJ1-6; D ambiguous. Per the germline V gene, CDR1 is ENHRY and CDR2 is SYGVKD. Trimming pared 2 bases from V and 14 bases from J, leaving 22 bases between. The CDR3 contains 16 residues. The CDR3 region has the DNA TGTGCCATCAGTGAGCCGTCAAGTGGCGGGGATGGGTCCCTCCACTTT. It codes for CAISEPSSGGDGSLHF.

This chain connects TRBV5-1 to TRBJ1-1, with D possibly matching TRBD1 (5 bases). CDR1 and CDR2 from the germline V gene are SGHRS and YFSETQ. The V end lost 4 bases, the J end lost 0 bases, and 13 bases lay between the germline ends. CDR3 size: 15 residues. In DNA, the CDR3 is TGCGCCAGCAGCAGGACCGGGGGTATGAACACTGAAGCTTTCTTT. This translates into CASSRTGGMNTEAFF.

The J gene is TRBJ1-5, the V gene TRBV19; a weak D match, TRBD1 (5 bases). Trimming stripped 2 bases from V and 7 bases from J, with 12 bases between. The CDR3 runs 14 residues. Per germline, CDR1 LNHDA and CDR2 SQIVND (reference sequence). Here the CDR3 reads CASSIWGDGQPQHF. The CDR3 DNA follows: TGTGCCAGTAGTATATGGGGGGACGGGCAGCCCCAGCATTTT.

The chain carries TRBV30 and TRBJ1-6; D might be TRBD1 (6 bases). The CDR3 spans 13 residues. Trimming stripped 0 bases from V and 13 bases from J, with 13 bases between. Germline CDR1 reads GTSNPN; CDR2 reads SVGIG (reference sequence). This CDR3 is CAWSVPGVSPLHF. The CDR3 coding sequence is TGTGCCTGGAGTGTTCCAGGGGTTTCTCCCCTCCACTTT.

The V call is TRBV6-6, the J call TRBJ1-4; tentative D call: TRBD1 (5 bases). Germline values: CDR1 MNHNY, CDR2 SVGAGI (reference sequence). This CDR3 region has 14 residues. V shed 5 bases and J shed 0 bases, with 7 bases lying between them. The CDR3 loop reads CASSRQSTNEKLFF. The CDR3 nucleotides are TGTGCCAGCAGTAGACAGTCAACTAATGAAAAACTGTTTTTT.

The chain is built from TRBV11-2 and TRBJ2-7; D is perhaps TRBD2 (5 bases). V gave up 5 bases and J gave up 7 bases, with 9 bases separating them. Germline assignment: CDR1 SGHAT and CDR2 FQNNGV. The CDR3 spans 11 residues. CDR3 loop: CASSTPGEQYF. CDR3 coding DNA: TGTGCCAGCAGCACGCCGGGGGAGCAGTACTTC.

Here the CDR3 reads CAISDRSGDSNQPQHF. The CDR3 DNA reads as TGTGCCATCAGTGATAGGTCAGGCGATAGCAATCAGCCCCAGCATTTT. The chain uses TRBV10-3 and TRBJ1-5; D unresolved. This CDR3 has 16 amino acids. Trimming removed 3 bases from V and 0 bases from J, with 12 bases in between. CDR1 is ENHRY and CDR2 is SYGVKD in the germline V gene.

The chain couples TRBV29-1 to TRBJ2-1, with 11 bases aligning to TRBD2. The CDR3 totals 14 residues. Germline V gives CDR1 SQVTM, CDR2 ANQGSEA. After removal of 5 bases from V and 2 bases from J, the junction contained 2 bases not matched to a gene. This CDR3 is CSVLAGGTYNEQFF. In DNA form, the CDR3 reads TGCAGCGTTTTAGCGGGGGGGACCTACAATGAGCAGTTCTTC.

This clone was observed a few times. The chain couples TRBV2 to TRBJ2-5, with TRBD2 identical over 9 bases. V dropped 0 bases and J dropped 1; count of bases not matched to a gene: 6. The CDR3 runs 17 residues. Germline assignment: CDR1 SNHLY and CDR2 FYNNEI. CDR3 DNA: TGTGCCAGCAGTGAAGCGCTTAGCGGGGGTCTCCAAGAGACCCAGTACTTC. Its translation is CASSEALSGGLQETQYF.

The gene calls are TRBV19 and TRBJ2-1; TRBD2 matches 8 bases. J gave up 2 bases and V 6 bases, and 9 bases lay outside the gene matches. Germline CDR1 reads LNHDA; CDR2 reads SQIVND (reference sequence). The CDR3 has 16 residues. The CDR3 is CASSPPGGGPYNEQFF. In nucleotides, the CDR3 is TGTGCCAGTAGCCCTCCGGGGGGGGGCCCCTACAATGAGCAGTTCTTC. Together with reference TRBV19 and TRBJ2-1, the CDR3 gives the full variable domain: DGGITQSPKYLFRKEGQNVTLSCEQNLNHDAMYWYRQDPGQGLRLIYYSQIVNDFQKGDIAEGYSVSREKKESFPLTVTSAQKNPTAFYLCASSPPGGGPYNEQFFGPGTRLTVL.

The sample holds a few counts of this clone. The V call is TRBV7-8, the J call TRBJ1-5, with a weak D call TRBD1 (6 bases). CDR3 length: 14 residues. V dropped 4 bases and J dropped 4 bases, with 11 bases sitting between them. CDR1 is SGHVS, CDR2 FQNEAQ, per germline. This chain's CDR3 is CASSSDRGNQPQHF. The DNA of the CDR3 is TGTGCCAGCAGCTCGGACAGAGGAAATCAGCCCCAGCATTTT.